This entry concerns a single T cell receptor beta chain. Generated by immunoSEQ multiplex PCR, the TCRdb table keeps only in-frame clones and is missing some. The sample records some 120,000 clones, less than 95% being singletons. This specimen comes from a study of control samples from healthy donors and cancer patients. The sequencing sample was made of blood. The receptor was isolated from a man between 25 and 39 years old in good health.

This CDR3 is CASSSTPGMNYGYTF. As DNA, the CDR3 is TGTGCCAGCAGCTCTACCCCCGGCATGAACTATGGCTACACCTTC. This chain connects TRBV7-2 to TRBJ1-2; D call uncertain. Germline assignment: CDR1 SGHTA and CDR2 FQGNSA. CDR3 length equals 15 residues. Trimming shortened V by 4 bases and J by 2 bases, and 14 bases separated the two germline ends.